This T cell receptor (beta chain) was sequenced for a study of identical twins. Each cDNA held unique molecular identifiers, and template switching gave it a universal primer site. Each CDR3 protein is one row after TCRdb ran MiXCR on the 5' RACE reads. The repertoire holds 650,000 to 750,000 distinct CDR3 sequences, with about 20% as singletons. These data are also associated with another study on T cells expressing NK-cell markers. This second report adds: Among CD8+ T cells from roughly six donors, dominant NKG2C+ clonotypes accounted for roughly 1.0-7.0%.

The clonotype comes from a young woman in good health. Sequencing was carried out using PBMCs.

CDR3 DNA: TGTGCCAGCAGCCTGGGCGTTGGGACTAGCTTCGAGCAGTACTTC. Its protein product is CASSLGVGTSFEQYF. The chain links TRBV7-2 to TRBJ2-7; 9 bases match TRBD2. Germline V lookup: CDR1 SGHTA, CDR2 FQGNSA. CDR3 length: 15 residues. The J segment lost 6 bases and the V segment lost 5 bases, leaving 11 bases of the junction unmatched.